A selection of T cell receptor beta chains follows, all from one sample in a study of T cell responses to AZD1222 COVID-19 vaccine. The repertoire was sequenced with immunoSEQ multiplex PCR; TCRdb's copy has only in-frame clones and lacks some. The sample lists 180,000 or so clones, approximately 90% occurring once. Sequenced here: peripheral blood, sampled 28 days after the second AZD1222 dose. These receptors all stem from an adult who received the AZD1222 COVID-19 vaccine. Both conserved end residues are part of each CDR3. A D gene is named only where the DNA matches it firmly. Not all rows give a size; the values are once, few, many and, for expanded clones, a class.

j_call,v_call,d_call,clone_size,cdr3_nt,cdr3_aa
TRBJ1-4,TRBV3-1/TRBV3-2,TRBD1,NA,TGTGCCAGCAGCGTGGACAGGAGCGCCTCAACTAATGAAAAACTGTTTTTT,CASSVDRSASTNEKLFF
TRBJ2-3,TRBV5-6,TRBD1,NA,TGTGCCAGCAGCTTGCCAGGGGGAGATACGCAGTATTTT,CASSLPGGDTQYF
TRBJ1-6,TRBV6-6,TRBD1,NA,TGTGCCAGCAGTTACTCGCGTGGACAGGGAGGTTCACCCCTCCACTTT,CASSYSRGQGGSPLHF
TRBJ2-5,TRBV3-1/TRBV3-2,NA,NA,TGTGCCAGCAGCCAAGTTGGGACCCAGTACTTC,CASSQVGTQYF
TRBJ1-6,TRBV6-1,TRBD1,NA,TGTGCCAGCAGTGAGACAGGGTCACCCCTCCACTTT,CASSETGSPLHF
TRBJ1-1,TRBV27,NA,NA,TGTGCCAGCAGTTTCGGGGGGCTGAACACTGAAGCTTTCTTT,CASSFGGLNTEAFF
TRBJ2-7,TRBV6-1,TRBD1,NA,TGTGCCAGCAGTGAGCAGGGACAGGGCTACGAGCAGTACTTC,CASSEQGQGYEQYF
TRBJ1-2,TRBV7-2,TRBD1,NA,TGTGCCAGCAACCTAGGGGGCCGGCAGGCGGGAGGCTACACCTTC,CASNLGGRQAGGYTF
TRBJ2-3,TRBV5-1,TRBD2,once,TGCGCCAGCAGCTCACTAGCGGGAGAGACAGATACGCAGTATTTT,CASSSLAGETDTQYF
TRBJ1-4,TRBV7-9,NA,NA,TGTGCCAGCAGCCCCCTTATCGGCCTAGTAGGGAAACTGTTTTTT,CASSPLIGLVGKLFF
TRBJ1-5,TRBV6-2/TRBV6-3,NA,NA,TGTGCCAGCAGTTATCCGGATCAGCCCCAGCATTTT,CASSYPDQPQHF
TRBJ1-2,TRBV7-2,NA,NA,TGTGCCAGCAGCTGGCCCGGGAGGGGCGTTCATGGCTACACCTTC,CASSWPGRGVHGYTF
TRBJ1-4,TRBV2,NA,NA,TGTGCCAGCAGTGAAGCCGACACTGCAACTAATGAAAAACTGTTTTTT,CASSEADTATNEKLFF
TRBJ2-7,TRBV29-1,TRBD2,few,TGCAGCGCCGTCGGGGGGAAAAGCGAGCAGTACTTC,CSAVGGKSEQYF
TRBJ1-1,TRBV19,NA,NA,TGTGCCAGTAGTTACGGTAGGGAGAAGGGCACTGAAGCTTTCTTT,CASSYGREKGTEAFF
TRBJ2-1,TRBV29-1,NA,NA,TGCAGCGTTGAAGTTGGAATGGGCTGGCGGGAGCAGTTCTTC,CSVEVGMGWREQFF
TRBJ2-2,TRBV5-4,TRBD2,NA,TGTGCCAGCAGCGCAGCTGGACTAGCGGTGAACACCGGGGAGCTGTTTTTT,CASSAAGLAVNTGELFF
TRBJ2-1,TRBV5-1,NA,NA,TGCGCCAGCAGCTTGGGGAAGGCCAATGAGCAGTTCTTC,CASSLGKANEQFF
TRBJ1-1,TRBV7-9,NA,NA,TGTGCCAGCAGCTTTCCCGTCACTGAAGCTTTCTTT,CASSFPVTEAFF
TRBJ1-1,TRBV3-1/TRBV3-2,TRBD1,once,TGTGCCAGCAGCCCGGACAGGGGAAGGACTGAAGCTTTCTTT,CASSPDRGRTEAFF
TRBJ1-1,TRBV6-1,NA,NA,TGTGCCAGCAGTGTAGCCGGGAACACTGAAGCTTTCTTT,CASSVAGNTEAFF
TRBJ1-2,TRBV6-1,TRBD1,NA,TGTGCCAGCAGTGTCGTTGTCGCAGGGACAGCTACTAACTATGGCTACACCTTC,CASSVVVAGTATNYGYTF
TRBJ2-7,TRBV27,TRBD2,NA,TGTGCCAGCAGTTTATGGGGACTAGCGGGAGGCGAGCAGTACTTC,CASSLWGLAGGEQYF
TRBJ1-5,TRBV27,NA,NA,TGTGCCAGCCGTTCCGAGGGGGTTCGGAATCAGCCCCAGCATTTT,CASRSEGVRNQPQHF
TRBJ1-2,TRBV4-1,TRBD1,NA,TGCGCCAGCAGCCATAGGACAGGGCTTGAGGATGGCTACACCTTC,CASSHRTGLEDGYTF
TRBJ1-4,TRBV7-2,NA,NA,TGTGCCAGCAGCTTAGGGCCGACGGGGGAAAAACTGTTTTTT,CASSLGPTGEKLFF
TRBJ1-2,TRBV28,NA,NA,TGTGCCAGCAGCGAACAGGGTAGTTACTATGGCTACACCTTC,CASSEQGSYYGYTF
TRBJ2-1,TRBV7-6,TRBD2,NA,TGTGCCAGCAGCTTATTCAGCGGGGGGAGGGATGAGCAGTTCTTC,CASSLFSGGRDEQFF
TRBJ2-5,TRBV15,NA,NA,TGTGCCACCAGCCCAGGAAAGGGAGAGACCCAGTACTTC,CATSPGKGETQYF
TRBJ2-2,TRBV12-3/TRBV12-4,NA,many,TGTGCCAGCAGTTTGCAGGAAAACGGGGAGCTGTTTTTT,CASSLQENGELFF
TRBJ2-1,TRBV6-5,NA,NA,TGTGCCAGCAGGGAGGGCCTCACCGGCAATGAGCAGTTCTTC,CASREGLTGNEQFF
TRBJ2-7,TRBV5-1,TRBD2,NA,TGCGCCAGCAGCTCGAGGGAGGGACCGGGCGAGCAGTACTTC,CASSSREGPGEQYF
TRBJ2-7,TRBV10-1,TRBD2,NA,TGCGCCAGCAGTGGGACTAGCACCTACGAGCAGTACTTC,CASSGTSTYEQYF
TRBJ1-6,TRBV7-3,NA,NA,TGTGCCAGCAGCTTAACAGGAGGGACAAATAATTCACCCCTCCACTTT,CASSLTGGTNNSPLHF
TRBJ2-3,TRBV6-4,NA,NA,TGTGCCAGCAGTGACTCTTCAGCGGAGTCAGATACGCAGTATTTT,CASSDSSAESDTQYF
TRBJ1-1,TRBV2,NA,NA,TGTGCCAGCAACAAGCTCATGAACACTGAAGCTTTCTTT,CASNKLMNTEAFF
TRBJ1-2,TRBV20-1,NA,NA,TGCAGTGCTAGTTCGGCCGGGACATCTGTTGGCTACACCTTC,CSASSAGTSVGYTF
TRBJ2-1,TRBV7-7,TRBD1,once,TGTGCTAGCGGACAGGGGCCAGCCTCCTACAATGAGCAGTTCTTC,CASGQGPASYNEQFF
TRBJ1-1,TRBV4-1,NA,NA,TGCGCCAGCAGCCAAGATATGAACAGGGTGAGAGCTGAAGCTTTCTTT,CASSQDMNRVRAEAFF
TRBJ2-2,TRBV7-2,TRBD2,NA,TGTGCCAGCAGCCTCCAACCTAGCGGGGTAAACACCGGGGAGCTGTTTTTT,CASSLQPSGVNTGELFF
TRBJ2-1,TRBV3-1/TRBV3-2,TRBD2,once,TGTGCCTCGGGGGGACTAGCGGGAGAGGATGAGCAGTTCTTC,CASGGLAGEDEQFF
TRBJ1-2,TRBV9,TRBD1,NA,TGTGCCAGCAGCGCGTCTGGGACAGACAACTATGGCTACACCTTC,CASSASGTDNYGYTF
TRBJ2-1,TRBV11-2,NA,NA,TGTGCCAGCAGCTCTTTGGGACATGGCTCCTACAATGAGCAGTTCTTC,CASSSLGHGSYNEQFF
TRBJ2-1,TRBV7-6,TRBD2,NA,TGTGCCAGCAGGTTGGGACTAGCGGGTGGTGAGCAGTTCTTC,CASRLGLAGGEQFF
TRBJ1-2,TRBV5-4,TRBD1,NA,TGTGCCAGCGGCCGCTTGATGGGACAGGGACCGGGGGGCTACACCTTC,CASGRLMGQGPGGYTF
TRBJ2-7,TRBV11-2,NA,NA,TGTGCCAGCAGCGGCCCGACAGACGAGCAGTACTTC,CASSGPTDEQYF
TRBJ2-1,TRBV7-9,TRBD1,few,TGTGCCAGCAGCCGAGGACAGGACTACAATGAGCAGTTCTTC,CASSRGQDYNEQFF
TRBJ2-3,TRBV7-2,NA,NA,TGTGCCAGCAGCCCAATGGGGGGGGCCCACACAGATACGCAGTATTTT,CASSPMGGAHTDTQYF
TRBJ1-3,TRBV29-1,NA,NA,TGCAGCGTTGGAAGGGGAGATGCAAACTCTGGAAACACCATATATTTT,CSVGRGDANSGNTIYF
TRBJ2-2,TRBV7-3,TRBD2,NA,TGTGCCAGCAGCCCCCGACTAGCGGGACACACCGGGGAGCTGTTTTTT,CASSPRLAGHTGELFF
TRBJ2-7,TRBV6-2/TRBV6-3,NA,NA,TGTGCCAGCAGTTACCCTCTGGGGTCCTCCTACGAGCAGTACTTC,CASSYPLGSSYEQYF
TRBJ2-7,TRBV6-5,NA,NA,TGTGCCAGCAGGAGGGGATTCGGGGGCTACGAGCAGTACTTC,CASRRGFGGYEQYF
TRBJ2-3,TRBV7-2,NA,few,TGTGCCAGCAGCTTACTAGGCGGGTCTAGCACAGATACGCAGTATTTT,CASSLLGGSSTDTQYF
TRBJ2-5,TRBV7-2,NA,NA,TGTGCCAGCAGCTTAGCGGGGGGGGCGGAGACCCAGTACTTC,CASSLAGGAETQYF